The entry below describes one T cell receptor beta chain. This CDR3 spans 16 amino acids. From germline, CDR1 is LGHNA and CDR2 YSLEER. J was trimmed by 5 bases and V by 0 bases; bases with no gene match: 7. Researchers set a sequencing depth target of 1 in 200,000 to 1 in 1 million T cells. Only in-frame clones appear in the TCRdb table, and some are missing; sequencing was by immunoSEQ multiplex PCR. Found here are a few hundred thousand clones, 80% of them singletons; the top ten hold about 6.7%. The data stem from a study of cytotoxic CD8 clonotypes in ibrutinib-treated CLL. About the research overall: The average sample held roughly 250,000 productive templates and 87,000 or so productive rearrangements.

The sequence derives from a human donor with chronic lymphocytic leukemia. The rearrangement joins TRBV4-3 to TRBJ2-1; 7 bases align to TRBD2. The sample consisted of PBMCs, taken before ibrutinib treatment. The CDR3 region is CASSQDRLAENNEQFF. The CDR3 DNA reads TGCGCCAGCAGCCAAGATCGGCTAGCGGAAAACAATGAGCAGTTCTTC.